This T cell receptor beta chain was found in a study of T cells after yellow fever vaccination. This clonotype turned up a few times. The CDR3 has 12 amino acids. V lost 3 bases and J lost 5, with 10 bases in between. Germline-derived CDR1 and CDR2 are SQVTM and ANQGSEA. MiXCR, run by TCRdb on the 5' RACE reads, gives a single entry per CDR3 protein. Found here are 300,000 to 400,000 distinct CDR3 sequences, around 13% of them singletons; the top ten hold about 3%. The chain carries TRBV29-1 and TRBJ2-5; tentative D call: TRBD2 (5 bases). This TCR was recovered from a man aged 18 to 29 who received the YFV17D yellow fever vaccine. The specimen comprised CD4+ T cells sorted from PBMCs, sampled 15 days after the yellow fever booster vaccination. Here the CDR3 DNA reads TGCAGCGTTGAGCGGGTAGGCGAGACCCAGTACTTC. Translation: CSVERVGETQYF.